This is a list of T cell receptor beta chains from one sample in a study of OX40 agonist ivuxolimab in advanced cancers. Generated by immunoSEQ multiplex PCR, the TCRdb table keeps only in-frame clones and is missing some. The table lists about 73,000 clones, under 95% of them singletons. Sequencing was performed on CD4+ or CD8+ T cells sorted from blood, taken in a trial of the OX40 agonist ivuxolimab. Receptor source: an adult with an advanced solid tumor such as melanoma, head and neck, liver or kidney cancer. The CDR3 runs from the conserved cysteine through the conserved F or W. D genes are given only for firm matches. The size of a clone is reported for some rows only, either as once, few or many, or as a class for expanded clones.

clone_size: NA; j_call: TRBJ2-7; v_call: TRBV14; d_call: NA; cdr3_aa: CASSPEGQHYEQYF; cdr3_nt: TGTGCCAGCAGCCCGGAGGGGCAGCACTACGAGCAGTACTTC
clone_size: NA; j_call: TRBJ2-2; v_call: TRBV11-2; d_call: TRBD2; cdr3_aa: CASSRAGTNTGELFF; cdr3_nt: TGTGCCAGCAGCCGAGCGGGGACGAACACCGGGGAGCTGTTTTTT
clone_size: NA; j_call: TRBJ1-2; v_call: TRBV11-2; d_call: NA; cdr3_aa: CASSLAESEVGGYTF; cdr3_nt: TGTGCCAGCAGCTTAGCGGAGAGTGAAGTGGGTGGCTACACCTTC
clone_size: NA; j_call: TRBJ2-1; v_call: TRBV6-1; d_call: NA; cdr3_aa: CASSESYFSSYNEQFF; cdr3_nt: TGTGCCAGCAGTGAATCCTACTTCAGCTCCTACAATGAGCAGTTCTTC
clone_size: NA; j_call: TRBJ2-2; v_call: TRBV5-1; d_call: NA; cdr3_aa: CASSPLRGELFF; cdr3_nt: TGCGCCAGCAGCCCCCTCAGAGGGGAGCTGTTTTTT
clone_size: NA; j_call: TRBJ1-2; v_call: TRBV27; d_call: NA; cdr3_aa: CASSFGGLGGYTF; cdr3_nt: TGTGCCAGCAGTTTTGGGGGGCTAGGTGGCTACACCTTC
clone_size: few; j_call: TRBJ1-6; v_call: TRBV6-4; d_call: NA; cdr3_aa: CASSRDPNSPLHF; cdr3_nt: TGTGCCAGCAGCCGGGACCCCAATTCACCCCTCCACTTT
clone_size: NA; j_call: TRBJ1-1; v_call: TRBV6-6; d_call: NA; cdr3_aa: CASSYSTAGSEAFF; cdr3_nt: TGTGCCAGCAGTTACTCGACGGCAGGTAGTGAAGCTTTCTTT
clone_size: NA; j_call: TRBJ2-7; v_call: TRBV19; d_call: NA; cdr3_aa: CASSIVPGKYEQYF; cdr3_nt: TGTGCCAGTAGTATAGTGCCAGGAAAATACGAGCAGTACTTC
clone_size: NA; j_call: TRBJ1-4; v_call: TRBV5-1; d_call: NA; cdr3_aa: CASSTDGFNEKLFF; cdr3_nt: TGCGCCAGCAGCACGGACGGATTTAATGAAAAACTGTTTTTT
clone_size: NA; j_call: TRBJ2-3; v_call: TRBV27; d_call: TRBD2; cdr3_aa: CASSPLGLAGGDTQYF; cdr3_nt: TGTGCCAGCAGTCCCCTGGGGCTAGCGGGGGGAGATACGCAGTATTTT